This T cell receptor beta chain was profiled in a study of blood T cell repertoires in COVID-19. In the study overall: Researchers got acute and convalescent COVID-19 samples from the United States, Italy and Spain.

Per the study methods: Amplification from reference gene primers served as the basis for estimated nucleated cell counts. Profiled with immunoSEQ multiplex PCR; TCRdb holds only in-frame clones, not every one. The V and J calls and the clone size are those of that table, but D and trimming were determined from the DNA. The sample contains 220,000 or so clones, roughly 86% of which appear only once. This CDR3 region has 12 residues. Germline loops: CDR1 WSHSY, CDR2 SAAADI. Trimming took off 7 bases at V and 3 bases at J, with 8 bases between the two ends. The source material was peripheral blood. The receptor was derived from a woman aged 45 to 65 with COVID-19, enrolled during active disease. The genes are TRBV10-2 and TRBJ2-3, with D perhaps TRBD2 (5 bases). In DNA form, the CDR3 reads TGCGCCAGCAAGCTAGCTACAGATACGCAGTATTTT. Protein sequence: CASKLATDTQYF.